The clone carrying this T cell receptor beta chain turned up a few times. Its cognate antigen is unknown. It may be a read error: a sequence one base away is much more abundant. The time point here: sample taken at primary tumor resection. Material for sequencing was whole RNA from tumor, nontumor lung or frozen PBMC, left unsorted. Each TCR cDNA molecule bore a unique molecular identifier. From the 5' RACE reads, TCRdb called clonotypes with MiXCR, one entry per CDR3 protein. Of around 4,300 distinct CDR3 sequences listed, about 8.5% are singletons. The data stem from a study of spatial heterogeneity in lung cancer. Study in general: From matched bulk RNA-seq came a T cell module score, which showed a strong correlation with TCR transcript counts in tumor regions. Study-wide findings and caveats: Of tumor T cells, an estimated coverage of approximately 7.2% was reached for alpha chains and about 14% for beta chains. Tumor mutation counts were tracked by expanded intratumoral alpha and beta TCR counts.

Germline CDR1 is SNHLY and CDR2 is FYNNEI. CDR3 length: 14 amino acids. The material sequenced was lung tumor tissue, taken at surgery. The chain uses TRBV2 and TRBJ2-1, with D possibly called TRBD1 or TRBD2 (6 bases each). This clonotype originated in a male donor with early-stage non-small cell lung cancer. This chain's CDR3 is CTSSSGGGFNEQFF. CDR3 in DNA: TGTACCAGCAGTAGCGGAGGGGGATTCAATGAGCAGTTCTTC.